A selection of T cell receptor beta chains follows, all from one sample in a study of blood T cell repertoires in COVID-19. The data were produced by immunoSEQ multiplex PCR, yet TCRdb's version contains in-frame clones alone and is incomplete. The table shows 90,000 or so clones, with around 67% occurring only once. The sequenced material came from peripheral blood. The receptor source for this set is a woman aged 60-70 years in a cohort sampled during active or convalescent COVID-19. Both conserved end residues are part of each CDR3. Each record gives: V gene, D gene, J gene, clone size, CDR3 protein, CDR3 DNA. The D gene is left open where the match is weak. Not every row has a clone size; where given, it reads once, few, many or a size class.

>TRBV2|.|TRBJ2-7|few
CASRRVGANEQYF
TGTGCCAGCCGTAGAGTGGGGGCTAACGAGCAGTACTTC
>TRBV7-9|.|TRBJ2-7|few
CASSSAYEQYF
TGTGCCAGCAGCTCGGCCTACGAGCAGTACTTC
>TRBV7-9|TRBD2|TRBJ2-5|.
CASSRSSGVGETQYF
TGTGCCAGCAGCCGATCGAGCGGGGTAGGAGAGACCCAGTACTTC
>TRBV4-1|.|TRBJ1-1|few
CASSQGSAAEAFF
TGCGCCAGCAGCCAAGGGTCGGCGGCAGAAGCTTTCTTT
>TRBV6-2/TRBV6-3|.|TRBJ1-1|.
CASSYREYMGGGNTEAFF
TGTGCCAGCAGTTACCGGGAATATATGGGCGGAGGAAACACTGAAGCTTTCTTT
>TRBV3-1/TRBV3-2|.|TRBJ2-7|.
CASSPRTALSSYEQYF
TGTGCCAGCAGCCCGAGGACTGCCCTCAGCTCCTACGAGCAGTACTTC
>TRBV11-2|TRBD2|TRBJ2-7|.
CASSQGRGEYEQYF
TGTGCCAGCAGCCAAGGGCGGGGGGAGTACGAGCAGTACTTC
>TRBV29-1|.|TRBJ1-2|.
CSAETGNGYTF
TGCAGCGCTGAAACGGGGAATGGCTACACCTTC
>TRBV19|TRBD2|TRBJ2-3|few
CASSGQLAGMTDTQYF
TGTGCCAGTAGTGGCCAACTAGCGGGGATGACAGATACGCAGTATTTT
>TRBV6-5|.|TRBJ1-1|.
CASKTAKSGNTEAFF
TGTGCCAGCAAGACAGCGAAGTCAGGGAACACTGAAGCTTTCTTT
>TRBV5-1|.|TRBJ1-4|.
CASSPGGATNEKLFF
TGCGCCAGCAGCCCGGGGGGTGCAACTAATGAAAAACTGTTTTTT
>TRBV4-1|TRBD2|TRBJ2-3|.
CASSPYGTSGAADTQYF
TGCGCCAGCAGCCCATATGGGACTAGCGGGGCAGCAGATACGCAGTATTTT
>TRBV6-6|TRBD2|TRBJ2-1|.
CASLQRGGGNEQFF
TGTGCCAGTCTGCAGCGGGGGGGAGGGAATGAGCAGTTCTTC
>TRBV9|TRBD1|TRBJ1-1|.
CASSPHRGGTEAFF
TGTGCCAGCAGCCCCCACAGGGGGGGCACTGAAGCTTTCTTT
>TRBV20-1|TRBD1|TRBJ1-5|.
CSAARAGQQHF
TGCAGTGCTGCCCGGGCGGGACAGCAGCATTTT
>TRBV3-1/TRBV3-2|.|TRBJ1-6|.
CASSQDRRGTPLHF
TGTGCCAGCAGCCAAGATAGGAGGGGCACACCCCTCCACTTT
>TRBV28|.|TRBJ1-6|.
CASSFPAGTDNSPLHF
TGTGCCAGCAGTTTCCCCGCGGGGACCGATAATTCACCCCTCCACTTT
>TRBV3-1/TRBV3-2|.|TRBJ2-3|.
CASSRGGRGTDTQYF
TGTGCCAGCAGCCGCGGGGGCCGCGGCACAGATACGCAGTATTTT
>TRBV9|TRBD1|TRBJ2-7|.
CASSVGQGGYEQYF
TGTGCCAGCAGCGTAGGACAGGGCGGCTACGAGCAGTACTTC
>TRBV4-3|.|TRBJ1-3|.
CASSQDRGTGNTIYF
TGCGCCAGCAGCCAAGATCGGGGGACGGGAAACACCATATATTTT
>TRBV3-1/TRBV3-2|TRBD1|TRBJ2-5|.
CASNQWTGDWETQYF
TGTGCCAGCAACCAGTGGACAGGAGATTGGGAGACCCAGTACTTC
>TRBV7-3|.|TRBJ2-3|.
CASSRGQLFTDTQYF
TGTGCCAGCAGCCGAGGACAGCTTTTCACAGATACGCAGTATTTT
>TRBV7-2|.|TRBJ2-2|.
CASSLVAGWVTGELFF
TGTGCCAGCAGCTTAGTTGCGGGGTGGGTCACCGGGGAGCTGTTTTTT
>TRBV6-1|.|TRBJ1-5|many
CASSEDGLGNQPQHF
TGTGCCAGCAGTGAAGATGGGCTGGGCAATCAGCCCCAGCATTTT
>TRBV29-1|.|TRBJ1-5|many
CSSTREGGNQPQHF
TGCAGCTCGACACGGGAGGGGGGCAATCAGCCCCAGCATTTT
>TRBV7-9|TRBD1|TRBJ1-5|.
CASSRQGYNQPQHF
TGTGCCAGCAGCCGACAGGGTTACAATCAGCCCCAGCATTTT
>TRBV29-1|.|TRBJ2-7|few
CSVAQGSGYEQYF
TGCAGCGTAGCACAGGGATCTGGCTACGAGCAGTACTTC
>TRBV20-1|.|TRBJ2-7|.
CSARGTYEQYF
TGCAGTGCTAGAGGTACCTACGAGCAGTACTTC
>TRBV29-1|.|TRBJ1-2|.
CSVGGESYGYTF
TGCAGCGTTGGGGGGGAGAGCTATGGCTACACCTTC
>TRBV28|TRBD1|TRBJ2-7|few
CASDRQGYYEQYF
TGTGCCAGCGACAGACAGGGATACTACGAGCAGTACTTC
>TRBV12-3/TRBV12-4|.|TRBJ2-7|.
CASSLTGYEQYF
TGTGCCAGCAGTTTGACCGGGTACGAGCAGTACTTC
>TRBV12-1|.|TRBJ2-6|.
CASSFVSRGISGANVLTF
TGTGCCAGCAGCTTTGTTAGCAGGGGGATCTCTGGGGCCAACGTCCTGACTTTC
>TRBV5-4|.|TRBJ1-1|many
CASSLNPGARYTEAFF
TGTGCCAGCAGCTTGAACCCAGGGGCGCGGTACACTGAAGCTTTCTTT
>TRBV7-2|TRBD2|TRBJ2-7|.
CASSWPGGGPYEQYF
TGTGCCAGCAGCTGGCCGGGCGGGGGGCCTTACGAGCAGTACTTC
>TRBV7-6|.|TRBJ2-1|.
CASSFPHGTDNEQFF
TGTGCCAGCAGCTTCCCACACGGCACAGACAATGAGCAGTTCTTC
>TRBV7-3|.|TRBJ2-2|.
CASSTWDSTGELFF
TGTGCCAGCAGCACTTGGGACTCAACCGGGGAGCTGTTTTTT
>TRBV30|TRBD1|TRBJ2-7|.
CACSGGLYEQYF
TGTGCCTGCTCAGGGGGCCTCTACGAGCAGTACTTC
>TRBV20-1|.|TRBJ2-4|.
CSASWRALAKNIQYF
TGCAGTGCTAGTTGGCGGGCGTTAGCCAAAAACATTCAGTACTTC
>TRBV30|.|TRBJ2-3|.
CAWSVEGPDTQYF
TGTGCCTGGAGTGTAGAGGGCCCAGATACGCAGTATTTT
>TRBV30|TRBD2|TRBJ2-2|.
CAWRSAGGYRTTGELFF
TGTGCCTGGAGGTCTGCGGGGGGGTACCGAACCACCGGGGAGCTGTTTTTT
>TRBV25-1|.|TRBJ2-3|.
CASRLTSTDTQYF
TGTGCCAGCAGACTTACTAGCACAGATACGCAGTATTTT
>TRBV25-1|TRBD1|TRBJ1-3|once
CASSEDRVSGNTIYF
TGTGCCAGCAGTGAAGACAGGGTCTCTGGAAACACCATATATTTT
>TRBV19|.|TRBJ2-3|once
CASRTHQGGGTDTQYF
TGTGCCAGTAGAACTCATCAAGGGGGGGGTACAGATACGCAGTATTTT
>TRBV19|.|TRBJ1-5|.
CASKSDSRYSNQPQHF
TGTGCCAGTAAATCGGACAGCCGTTATAGCAATCAGCCCCAGCATTTT
>TRBV29-1|TRBD1|TRBJ1-4|.
CSVGGQGRGEKLFF
TGCAGCGTTGGAGGACAGGGGAGAGGTGAAAAACTGTTTTTT
>TRBV12-3/TRBV12-4|.|TRBJ1-2|few
CASSLTAGYGYTF
TGTGCCAGCAGTTTAACAGCTGGCTATGGCTACACCTTC